This T cell receptor (beta chain) derives from a study of human T cells and chemical hapten exposure. Whole-study results and caveats: While controls formed fewer of them, expanded TCRs formed significantly more large CDR3 similarity clusters.

Original handling: Per-sample TCR counts ranged from 23,224 to 690,600, median roughly 96,000. TCRdb redid the calling of the RACE reads with MiXCR, one entry per CDR3 protein. It is TCRdb's table, rather than the study itself, that gives the V and J calls and clone size. Of some 330,000 distinct CDR3 sequences in the sample, around 5.5% were seen once. Indicated time point: pre-sensitization, week 0. Treatment noted: therapeutic diphenylcyclopropenone sensitization with weekly scalp DPC. The V gene's germline CDR1 is MNHEY and CDR2 SVGAGI. With 0 bases removed from V and 1 base from J, the gap between germline ends came to 12 bases. CDR3 length: 16 amino acids. Turning to this clonotype: The antigen is unknown.

Source: whole blood, taken in connection with sensitization to the hapten diphenylcyclopropenone (DPC). The receptor comes from a woman between 18 and 29 years old with alopecia areata. Some clones in this sample may be carry-over from other donors' samples. The chain has TRBV6-5 and TRBJ1-1; possibly TRBD1 for D (6 bases). The CDR3 reads CASSYSRQVRNTEAFF. The CDR3 bases are TGTGCCAGCAGTTACTCAAGACAGGTTAGGAACACTGAAGCTTTCTTT.